This T cell receptor beta chain was captured by sequencing in a study of blood T cell repertoires in COVID-19 (TCRdb year 2020). About the investigation overall: Samples from collaborators originated in the United States, Italy and Spain and spanned both the acute and convalescent phases of COVID-19. The material from the prospective study consisted of cDNA or gDNA derived from T cells, B-cell-depleted T cells, or PBMCs. Subjects who had been exposed to COVID-19, were actively infected with it, or had recovered from it provided the deeply sampled blood TCRbeta repertoires that made up the dataset. The repertoires were released in a freely available public database intended as a resource for research on the immune response to SARS-CoV-2. Samples came from the ongoing ImmuneRACE study (first 160 participants) plus 1,254 subjects from 6 global collaborators. HLA class I and class II types, where available, came from metadata supplied by the sample provider rather than from assay-based typing. A de-identified subject ID, COVID-19 status, age in years and sex were almost always included in the sample metadata. Overall study outcomes, separate from this receptor: How much clinical and demographic metadata was included differed by source and by participant, and the metadata was provided uncurated.

With respect to this clone: What this receptor recognizes is not known. Qualities for individual bases were not recorded, and no much larger clone is one base off.

TCRbeta CDR3 regions were amplified from genomic DNA using the immunoSEQ Assay, a bias-controlled multiplex PCR. For the original study's pipeline: Nucleated cell counts per sample were estimated from amplification of reference gene primers within the assay. Sequence reads were collapsed and filtered to measure the absolute abundance of every unique TCRbeta CDR3 rearrangement. For each sample, productive Simpson clonality was calculated as the square root of Simpson's diversity index over productive rearrangements. As stored in TCRdb, this immuneACCESS dataset retains in-frame rearrangements with V and J assigned. A fraction of the clones does not appear; measured against another copy, unresolved V genes explain less than half of the discrepancy, and the remainder lacks a known reason. Clone size and the V and J calls come from that table; the DNA yielded D and trimming. The sample table records around 150,000 clones; around 89% of these occur just once. The ten most abundant clones make up around 7% of the sample.

In the prospective study, participants were roughly 18 to 89 years old, resided in 20 to 30 geographic areas of the United States, and were enrolled through a virtual design. In the prospective study, cohorts were assigned on the basis of participant-reported clinical history obtained from a screening survey and a study questionnaire. Recovered participants in ImmuneRACE Cohort 3 were defined as having two consecutive negative NP/OP PCR tests, clearance from a healthcare professional, or resolution of symptoms. Mobile phlebotomists in the prospective study collected whole blood, serum and a nasopharyngeal or oropharyngeal swab from every participant. Additional blood draws and questionnaires over an approximately 2-month period could optionally be provided by prospective study participants. Before DNA extraction, prospective study blood samples were shipped either frozen or at room temperature.

The junction shows trimming of 4 bases on V and 9 bases on J, and the gene matches do not reach 9 bases of it. The germline V gene specifies SGDLS as CDR1 and YYNGEE as CDR2. Including cysteine and phenylalanine, the CDR3 has 16 amino acids. Only the CDR3 DNA is retained, 48 bases long and in frame from the first base. This TCR derives from a woman aged 50 to 60 who had recovered from COVID-19. The V and J segments used are TRBV9 and TRBJ2-1; 14 junctional bases match TRBD2. The sequenced material came from PBMCs or T cells enriched from blood (not recorded which). In nucleotide form, the sequence is TGTGCCAGCAGCCTCAGACTAGCGGGGGGGCAAGGTGAGCAGTTCTTC. Translated, it reads CASSLRLAGGQGEQFF.